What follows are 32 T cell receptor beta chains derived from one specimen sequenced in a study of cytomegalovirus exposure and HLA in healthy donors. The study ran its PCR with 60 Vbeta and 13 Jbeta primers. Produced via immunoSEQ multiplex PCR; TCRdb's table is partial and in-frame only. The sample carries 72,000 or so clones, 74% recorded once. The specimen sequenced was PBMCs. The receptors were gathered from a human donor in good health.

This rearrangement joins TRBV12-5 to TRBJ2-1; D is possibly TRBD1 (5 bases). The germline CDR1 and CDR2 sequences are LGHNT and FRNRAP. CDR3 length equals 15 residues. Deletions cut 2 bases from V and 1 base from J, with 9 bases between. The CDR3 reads CASGLRQGSYNEQFF. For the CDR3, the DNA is TGTGCTAGTGGTTTGCGTCAGGGATCCTACAATGAGCAGTTCTTC.

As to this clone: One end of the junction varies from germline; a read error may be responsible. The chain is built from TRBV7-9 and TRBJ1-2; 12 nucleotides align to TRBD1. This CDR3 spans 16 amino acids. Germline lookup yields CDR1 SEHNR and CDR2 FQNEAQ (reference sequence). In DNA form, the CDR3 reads TGTTCCAGCAGCTTACCGGGACAGGGGGCGAACTATGGCTACACCTTC. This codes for CSSSLPGQGANYGYTF.

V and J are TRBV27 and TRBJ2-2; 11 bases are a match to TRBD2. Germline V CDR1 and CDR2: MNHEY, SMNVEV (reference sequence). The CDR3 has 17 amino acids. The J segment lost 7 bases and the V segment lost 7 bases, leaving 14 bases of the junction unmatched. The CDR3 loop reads CASTSPTSGTEIGELFF. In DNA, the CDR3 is TGTGCCAGCACCTCCCCGACTAGCGGGACGGAGATCGGGGAGCTGTTTTTT.

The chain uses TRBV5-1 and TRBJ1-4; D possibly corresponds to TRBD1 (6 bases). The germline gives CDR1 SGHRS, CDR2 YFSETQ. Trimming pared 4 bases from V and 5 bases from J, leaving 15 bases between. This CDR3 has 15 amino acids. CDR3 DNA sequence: TGCGCCAGCAGCCCTCAGACAGGTCTAAATGAAAAACTGTTTTTT. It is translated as CASSPQTGLNEKLFF.

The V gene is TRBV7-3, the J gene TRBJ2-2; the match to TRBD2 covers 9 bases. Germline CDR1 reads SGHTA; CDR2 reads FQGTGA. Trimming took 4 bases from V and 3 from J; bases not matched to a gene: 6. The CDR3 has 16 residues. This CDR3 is CASSSSGGPDTGELFF. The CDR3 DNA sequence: TGTGCCAGCAGCTCGAGCGGGGGGCCCGACACCGGGGAGCTGTTTTTT.

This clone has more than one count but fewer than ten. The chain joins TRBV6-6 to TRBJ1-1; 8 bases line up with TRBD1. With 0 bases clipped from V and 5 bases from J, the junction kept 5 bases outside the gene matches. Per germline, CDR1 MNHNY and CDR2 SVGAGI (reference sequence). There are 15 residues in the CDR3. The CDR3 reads CASSYSRTGRTEAFF. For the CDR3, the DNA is TGTGCCAGCAGTTACTCTAGGACAGGGCGGACTGAAGCTTTCTTT.

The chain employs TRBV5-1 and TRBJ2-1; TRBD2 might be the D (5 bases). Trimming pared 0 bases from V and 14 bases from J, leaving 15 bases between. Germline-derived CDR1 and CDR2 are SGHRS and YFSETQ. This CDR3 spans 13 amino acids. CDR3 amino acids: CASSLAGEGEKFF. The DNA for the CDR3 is TGCGCCAGCAGCTTGGCCGGAGAGGGAGAAAAGTTCTTC.

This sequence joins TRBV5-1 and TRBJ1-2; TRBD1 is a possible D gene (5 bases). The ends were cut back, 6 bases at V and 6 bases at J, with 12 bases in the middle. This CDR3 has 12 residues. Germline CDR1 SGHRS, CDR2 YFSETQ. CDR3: CASMGGYDGYTF. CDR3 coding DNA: TGCGCCAGCATGGGGGGGTACGATGGCTACACCTTC. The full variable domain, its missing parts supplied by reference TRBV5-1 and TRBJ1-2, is KAGVTQTPRYLIKTRGQQVTLSCSPISGHRSVSWYQQTPGQGLQFLFEYFSETQRNKGNFPGRFSGRQFSNSRSEMNVSTLELGDSALYLCASMGGYDGYTFGSGTRLTVV.

CDR3 DNA sequence: TGTGCCAGTAATGCACAGGGGAAGAACACTGAAGCTTTCTTT. As protein: CASNAQGKNTEAFF. This rearrangement joins TRBV19 to TRBJ1-1; 7 bases are shared with TRBD1. This CDR3 contains 14 residues. With 7 bases clipped from V and 1 base from J, the junction kept 6 bases outside the gene matches. Germline V CDR1 and CDR2: LNHDA, SQIVND (reference sequence).

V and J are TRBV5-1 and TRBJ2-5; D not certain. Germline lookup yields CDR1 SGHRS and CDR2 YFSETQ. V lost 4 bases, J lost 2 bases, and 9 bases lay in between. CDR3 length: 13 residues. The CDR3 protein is CASSTSGQETQYF. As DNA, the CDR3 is TGCGCCAGCAGCACCTCAGGACAAGAGACCCAGTACTTC.

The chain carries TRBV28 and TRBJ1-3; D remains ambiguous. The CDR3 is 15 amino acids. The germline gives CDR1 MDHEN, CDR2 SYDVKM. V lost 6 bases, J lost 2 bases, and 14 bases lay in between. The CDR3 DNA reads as TGTGCCAGCAGCCCCGGGGTAACGGCTGGAAACACCATATATTTT. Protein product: CASSPGVTAGNTIYF.

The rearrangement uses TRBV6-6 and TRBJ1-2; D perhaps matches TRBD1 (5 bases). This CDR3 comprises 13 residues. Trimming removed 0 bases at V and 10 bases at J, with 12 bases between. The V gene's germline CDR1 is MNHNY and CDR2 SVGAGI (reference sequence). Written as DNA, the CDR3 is TGTGCCAGCAGTTACTCAGGGGAAGTTGACTACACCTTC. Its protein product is CASSYSGEVDYTF.

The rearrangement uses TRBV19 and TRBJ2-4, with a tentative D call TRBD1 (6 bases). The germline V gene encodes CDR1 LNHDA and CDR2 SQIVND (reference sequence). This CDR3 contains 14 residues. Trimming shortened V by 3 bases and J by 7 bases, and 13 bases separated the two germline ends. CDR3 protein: CASSIWGLVNIQYF. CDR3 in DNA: TGTGCCAGTAGTATTTGGGGGCTCGTGAACATTCAGTACTTC.

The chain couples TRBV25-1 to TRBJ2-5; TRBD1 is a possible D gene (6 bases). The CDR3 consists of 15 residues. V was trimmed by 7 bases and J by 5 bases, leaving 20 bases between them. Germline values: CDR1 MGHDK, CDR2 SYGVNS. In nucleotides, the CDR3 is TGTGCCAGCACCCCAGGGGCCTACGGGTTGGAGACCCAGTACTTC. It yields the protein CASTPGAYGLETQYF.

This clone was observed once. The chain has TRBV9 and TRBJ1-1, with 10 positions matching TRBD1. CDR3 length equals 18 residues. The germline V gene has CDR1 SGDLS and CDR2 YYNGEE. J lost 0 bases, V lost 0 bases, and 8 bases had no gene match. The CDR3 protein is CASSVVPGQGRMNTEAFF. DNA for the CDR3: TGTGCCAGCAGCGTAGTTCCGGGACAGGGGAGGATGAACACTGAAGCTTTCTTT. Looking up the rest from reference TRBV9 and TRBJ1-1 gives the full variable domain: DSGVTQTPKHLITATGQRVTLRCSPRSGDLSVYWYQQSLDQGLQFLIQYYNGEERAKGNILERFSAQQFPDLHSELNLSSLELGDSALYFCASSVVPGQGRMNTEAFFGQGTRLTVV.

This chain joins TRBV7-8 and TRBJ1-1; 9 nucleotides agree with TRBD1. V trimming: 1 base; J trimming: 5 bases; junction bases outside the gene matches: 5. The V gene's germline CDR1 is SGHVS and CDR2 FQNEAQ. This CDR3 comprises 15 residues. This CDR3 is CASSLDGTGITEAFF. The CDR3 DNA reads TGTGCCAGCAGCTTAGACGGGACAGGGATTACTGAAGCTTTCTTT.

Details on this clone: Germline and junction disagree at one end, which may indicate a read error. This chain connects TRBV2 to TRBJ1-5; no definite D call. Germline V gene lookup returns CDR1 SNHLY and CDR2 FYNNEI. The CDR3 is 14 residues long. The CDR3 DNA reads TGCGCCAGCACTCGGAGCAATAGCAATCAGCCCCAGCATTTT. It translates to CASTRSNSNQPQHF.

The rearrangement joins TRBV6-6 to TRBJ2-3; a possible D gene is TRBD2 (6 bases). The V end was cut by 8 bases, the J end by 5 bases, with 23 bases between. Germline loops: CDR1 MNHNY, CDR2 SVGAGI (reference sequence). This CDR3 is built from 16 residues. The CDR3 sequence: CASAGLRPRSGDTQYF. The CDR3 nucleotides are TGTGCCAGCGCGGGACTCCGCCCTCGAAGTGGAGATACGCAGTATTTT.

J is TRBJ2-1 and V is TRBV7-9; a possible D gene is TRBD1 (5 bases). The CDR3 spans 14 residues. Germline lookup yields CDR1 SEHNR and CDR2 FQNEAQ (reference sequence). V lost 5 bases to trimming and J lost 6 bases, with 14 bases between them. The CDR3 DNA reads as TGTGCCAGCAGCACACGACAGCCCGGCAATGAGCAGTTCTTC. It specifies CASSTRQPGNEQFF.

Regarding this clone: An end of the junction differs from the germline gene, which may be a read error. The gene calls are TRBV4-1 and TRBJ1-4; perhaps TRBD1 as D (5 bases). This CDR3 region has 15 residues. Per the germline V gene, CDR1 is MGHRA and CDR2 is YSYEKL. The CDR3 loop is CASRQAGGTNEKLFF. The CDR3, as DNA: TGCGCCAGCAGGCAAGCCGGGGGGACTAATGAAAAACTGTTTTTT.

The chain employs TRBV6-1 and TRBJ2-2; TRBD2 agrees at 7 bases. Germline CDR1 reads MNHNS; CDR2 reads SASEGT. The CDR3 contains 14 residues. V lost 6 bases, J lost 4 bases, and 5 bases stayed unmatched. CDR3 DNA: TGTGCCAGCAGCGGCGGGAGACTCACCGGGGAGCTGTTTTTT. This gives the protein CASSGGRLTGELFF.

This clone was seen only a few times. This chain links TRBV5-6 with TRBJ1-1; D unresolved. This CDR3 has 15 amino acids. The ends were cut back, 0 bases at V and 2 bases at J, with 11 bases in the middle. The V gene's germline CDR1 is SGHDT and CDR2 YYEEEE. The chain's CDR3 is CASSLDGSGNTEAFF. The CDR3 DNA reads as TGTGCCAGCAGCTTGGACGGCAGCGGAAACACTGAAGCTTTCTTT.

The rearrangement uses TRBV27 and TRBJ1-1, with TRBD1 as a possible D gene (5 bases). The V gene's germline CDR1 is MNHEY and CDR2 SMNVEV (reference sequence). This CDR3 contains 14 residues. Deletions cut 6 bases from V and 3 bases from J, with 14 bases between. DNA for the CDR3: TGTGCCAGCAGACGTGAGCAGGGCCACACTGAAGCTTTCTTT. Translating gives CASRREQGHTEAFF.

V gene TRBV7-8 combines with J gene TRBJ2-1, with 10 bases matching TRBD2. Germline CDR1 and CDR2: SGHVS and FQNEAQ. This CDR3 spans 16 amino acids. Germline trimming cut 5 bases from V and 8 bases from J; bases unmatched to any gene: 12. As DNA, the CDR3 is TGTGCCAGCAGCCACCAACGCAGCGGGAGGGCCGATGAGCAGTTCTTC. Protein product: CASSHQRSGRADEQFF.

The CDR3 region is CASSPTLAGESYEQYF. In DNA form, the CDR3 reads TGCGCCAGCAGCCCCACTCTAGCGGGAGAATCCTACGAGCAGTACTTC. The chain uses TRBV4-1 and TRBJ2-7, with TRBD2 matching over 10 bases. Trimming removed 4 bases from V and 1 base from J; junction bases left unmatched: 7. Germline V gene sequence: CDR1 MGHRA, CDR2 YSYEKL. This CDR3 has 16 residues.

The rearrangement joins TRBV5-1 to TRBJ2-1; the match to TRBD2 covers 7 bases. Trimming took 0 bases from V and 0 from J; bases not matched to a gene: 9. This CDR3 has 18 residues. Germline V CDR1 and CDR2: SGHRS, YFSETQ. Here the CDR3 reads CASSLDPPGGSSYNEQFF. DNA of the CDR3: TGCGCCAGCAGCTTGGACCCCCCGGGAGGTAGCTCCTACAATGAGCAGTTCTTC.

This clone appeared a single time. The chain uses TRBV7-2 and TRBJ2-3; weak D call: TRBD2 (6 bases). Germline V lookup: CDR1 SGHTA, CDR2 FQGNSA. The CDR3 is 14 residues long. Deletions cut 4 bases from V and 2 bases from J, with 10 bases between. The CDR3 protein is CASSSDYSTDTQYF. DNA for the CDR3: TGTGCCAGCAGCTCGGACTACTCCACAGATACGCAGTATTTT.

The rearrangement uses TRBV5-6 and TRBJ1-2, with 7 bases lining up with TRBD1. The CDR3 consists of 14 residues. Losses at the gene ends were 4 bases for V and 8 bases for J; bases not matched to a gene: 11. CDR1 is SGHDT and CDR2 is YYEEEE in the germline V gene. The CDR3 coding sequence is TGTGCCAGCAGCGCCATGACAGGGAGACGCGGCTACACCTTC. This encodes CASSAMTGRRGYTF.

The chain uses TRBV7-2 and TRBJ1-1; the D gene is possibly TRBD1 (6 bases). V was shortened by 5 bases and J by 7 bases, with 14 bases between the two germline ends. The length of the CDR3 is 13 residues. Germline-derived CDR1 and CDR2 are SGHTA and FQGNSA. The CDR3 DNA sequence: TGTGCCAGCAGCCTTACAGGGATGGGTGAAGCTTTCTTT. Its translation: CASSLTGMGEAFF.

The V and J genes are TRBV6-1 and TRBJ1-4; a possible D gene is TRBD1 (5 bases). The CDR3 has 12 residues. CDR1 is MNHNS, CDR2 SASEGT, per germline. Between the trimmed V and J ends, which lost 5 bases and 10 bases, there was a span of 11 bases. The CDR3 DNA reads TGTGCCAGCAGTACCCCCGGGGGAAAACTGTTTTTT. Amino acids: CASSTPGGKLFF.

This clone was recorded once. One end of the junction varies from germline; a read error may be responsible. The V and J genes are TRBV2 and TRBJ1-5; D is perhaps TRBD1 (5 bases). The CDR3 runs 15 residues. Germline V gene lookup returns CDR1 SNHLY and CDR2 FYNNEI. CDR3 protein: CASREGWGSGQPQHF. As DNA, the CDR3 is TGTGCCAGCAGGGAAGGATGGGGCAGTGGTCAGCCCCAGCATTTT.

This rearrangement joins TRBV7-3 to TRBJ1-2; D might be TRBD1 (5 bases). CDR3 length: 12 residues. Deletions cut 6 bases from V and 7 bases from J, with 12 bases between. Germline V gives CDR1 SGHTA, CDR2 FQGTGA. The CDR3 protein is CASSPGGGGYTF. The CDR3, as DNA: TGTGCCAGCAGTCCTGGGGGGGGTGGCTACACCTTC. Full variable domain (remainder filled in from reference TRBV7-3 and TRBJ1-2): GAGVSQTPSNKVTEKGKYVELRCDPISGHTALYWYRQSLGQGPEFLIYFQGTGAADDSGLPNDRFFAVRPEGSVSTLKIQRTERGDSAVYLCASSPGGGGYTFGSGTRLTVV.